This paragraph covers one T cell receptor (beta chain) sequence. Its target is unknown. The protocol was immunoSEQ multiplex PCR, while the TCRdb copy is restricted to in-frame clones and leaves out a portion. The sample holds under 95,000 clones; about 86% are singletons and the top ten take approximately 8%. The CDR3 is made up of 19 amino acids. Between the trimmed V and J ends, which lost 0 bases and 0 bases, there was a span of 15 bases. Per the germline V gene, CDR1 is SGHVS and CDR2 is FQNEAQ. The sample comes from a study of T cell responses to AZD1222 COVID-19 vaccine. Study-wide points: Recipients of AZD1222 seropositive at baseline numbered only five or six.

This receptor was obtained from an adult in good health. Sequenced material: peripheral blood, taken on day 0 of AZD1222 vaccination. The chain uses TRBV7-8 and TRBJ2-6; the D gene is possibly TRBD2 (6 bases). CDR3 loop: CASSLASLGGLSGANVLTF. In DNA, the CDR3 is TGTGCCAGCAGCTTAGCCTCACTGGGAGGCCTCTCTGGGGCCAACGTCCTGACTTTC.